The clone carrying this T cell receptor (beta chain) has ten or more counts. The data were taken from a study of early T cells in non-severe SARS-CoV-2 infection. MiXCR, run by TCRdb on the 5' RACE reads, gives a single entry per CDR3 protein. Among approximately 98,000 distinct CDR3 sequences listed, roughly 12% were seen once. Material for sequencing was whole blood. The source of this sequence is an adult who was a healthcare worker with PCR-confirmed SARS-CoV-2 infection or an uninfected control (not recorded which).

This CDR3 is CASSLPSSSEQYF. The CDR3 DNA is TGTGCCAGCAGCTTACCTAGCTCTAGCGAGCAGTACTTC. The chain uses TRBV7-9 and TRBJ2-7; maybe TRBD2 (5 bases). From germline, CDR1 is SEHNR and CDR2 FQNEAQ (reference sequence). Trimming stripped 2 bases from V and 6 bases from J, with 11 bases between. This CDR3 region has 13 residues.